This T cell receptor (beta chain) comes out of a study of spatial heterogeneity in lung cancer. The overall study: Sequence detection consistently recorded a greater number of beta-chain than alpha-chain sequences.

Time point: sample taken at primary tumor resection. Study-wide findings and caveats: It was found that expanded intratumoral alpha and beta TCR counts tracked tumor mutation counts.

TCRdb processed the 5' RACE reads anew with MiXCR; each CDR3 protein has one entry. The sample lists some 1,000 distinct CDR3 sequences, around 32% occurring once. A note on this clonotype: Its antigen is as yet unknown.

The sequences come from lung tumor tissue, collected at surgery. This receptor was obtained from a male donor with early-stage non-small cell lung cancer.

CDR3 sequence: CAWGRKTMNTEAFF. The CDR3 DNA reads TGTGCCTGGGGCAGAAAGACGATGAACACTGAAGCTTTCTTT. The rearrangement joins TRBV30 to TRBJ1-1; D is ambiguous. With 5 bases removed from V and 0 bases from J, the gap between germline ends came to 13 bases. The length of the CDR3 is 14 residues. Per the germline V gene, CDR1 is GTSNPN and CDR2 is SVGIG (reference sequence).